Presented here are 22 T cell receptor beta chains from one specimen sequenced in a study of T cell clonality in common variable immunodeficiency. Whole-study results and caveats: Common variable immunodeficiency TCR beta sequences reportedly had fewer deletions and N-nucleotide insertions.

Sequencing was performed with immunoSEQ multiplex PCR; in TCRdb, only in-frame clones are kept and a portion is missing. The sample has 15,000 to 20,000 clones, none seen only once. Their recognized antigens are unknown. The sequenced material came from peripheral blood mononuclear cells. The receptors here all came from a human donor with common variable immunodeficiency.

With respect to this clone: The read gets to within 3 residues of the CDR3 end, and the germline J gene fills in the rest. The rearrangement links TRBV19 to TRBJ1-2; possibly TRBD1 for D (5 bases). Trimming stripped 6 bases from V and 3 bases from J, with 17 bases between. This CDR3 spans 15 amino acids. Germline V lookup: CDR1 LNHDA, CDR2 SQIVND (reference sequence). Incomplete CDR3 DNA: TGTGCCAGTAGCCTGCTCGGGGGGGAGGACTATGGC. Translating gives CASSLLGGEDYG. From start to end, the CDR3 is CASSLLGGEDYGYTF. The full variable domain, with the rest looked up from reference TRBV19 and TRBJ1-2, is DGGITQSPKYLFRKEGQNVTLSCEQNLNHDAMYWYRQDPGQGLRLIYYSQIVNDFQKGDIAEGYSVSREKKESFPLTVTSAQKNPTAFYLCASSLLGGEDYGYTFGSGTRLTVV.

At least ten counts were recorded for this clone. The sequence runs out 3 residues before the end of the CDR3; the remainder is reconstructed from the germline J gene. J is TRBJ1-5 and V is TRBV19; unclear D gene. The length of the CDR3 is 14 residues. CDR1 and CDR2 (germline): LNHDA, SQIVND (reference sequence). Trimming pared 3 bases from V and 1 base from J, leaving 7 bases between. CDR3 DNA (partial): TGTGCCAGTAGTATTACAGTCAGCAATCAGCCC. Translated, it gives CASSITVSNQP. The whole CDR3 reads CASSITVSNQPQHF.

This clone was seen at least ten times. The sequence runs out 3 residues before the end of the CDR3; the remainder is reconstructed from the germline J gene. The chain has TRBV2 and TRBJ2-2; D may be TRBD2 (6 bases). CDR3 length: 17 residues. Germline assignment: CDR1 SNHLY and CDR2 FYNNEI. V was pared by 5 bases and J by 1 base, with 17 bases between. The CDR3 here is CASSFNSRGMNTGELFF. Incomplete CDR3 DNA: TGTGCCAGCAGTTTTAATAGCCGGGGGATGAACACCGGGGAG.

In the case of this clone: The read stops 3 residues short of the end of the CDR3; the missing end is completed from the germline J gene. The V call is TRBV7-2, the J call TRBJ1-1, with a possible D match to TRBD1 (6 bases). The CDR3 is 14 amino acids. Germline CDR1 reads SGHTA; CDR2 reads FQGNSA. V lost 3 bases to trimming and J lost 1 base, with 9 bases between them. The DNA read from the CDR3 is TGTGCCAGCAGCTTTATGACAGGGAACACTGAA. Residues: CASSFMTGNTE. The entire CDR3 reads CASSFMTGNTEAFF.

This clone was observed a few times. The read gets to within 3 residues of the CDR3 end, and the germline J gene fills in the rest. J is TRBJ1-2 and V is TRBV7-2; D call uncertain. Germline V gene sequence: CDR1 SGHTA, CDR2 FQGNSA. V lost 5 bases and J 4 bases, leaving 17 bases between the germline ends. The CDR3 is 15 residues long. CDR3 bases read: TGTGCCAGCAGCCGGCCTCAAAGGGTCTCCTATGGC. Its protein is CASSRPQRVSYG. The whole CDR3 sequence reads CASSRPQRVSYGYTF.

At least ten counts were recorded for this clone. The read falls 3 residues short of the CDR3 end, and the missing part is taken from the germline J gene. The V and J genes are TRBV28 and TRBJ1-6, with D maybe TRBD1 (6 bases). Germline lookup yields CDR1 MDHEN and CDR2 SYDVKM. Trimming cost V 1 base and J 11 bases, with 15 bases left between them. The CDR3 has 15 residues. CDR3 amino acids: CASSLSGPSGAPLHF. The sequenced CDR3 bases are TGTGCCAGCAGTTTATCTGGCCCCTCAGGGGCACCC. Variable domain in full (rest from reference TRBV28 and TRBJ1-6): DVKVTQSSRYLVKRTGEKVFLECVQDMDHENMFWYRQDPGLGLRLIYFSYDVKMKEKGDIPEGYSVSREKKERFSLILESASTNQTSMYLCASSLSGPSGAPLHFGNGTRLTVT.

This clone was seen ten or more times. The observed sequence ends 3 residues before the CDR3 terminus, with the missing tail filled in from the germline J gene. This chain joins TRBV5-6 and TRBJ1-6; 11 bases fit TRBD1. This CDR3 has 14 amino acids. CDR1 is SGHDT and CDR2 is YYEEEE in the germline V gene. After removal of 9 bases from V and 10 bases from J, the junction contained 9 bases not matched to a gene. CDR3 residues: CATSKGTGGSPLHF. The part of the CDR3 DNA that was read is TGTGCCACCTCGAAGGGGACAGGGGGGTCACCC.

A few counts support this clone. Read sequence stops 3 residues before the CDR3 end, and the germline J gene provides the missing end. The chain uses TRBV5-1 and TRBJ2-5; unclear D gene. The V gene's germline CDR1 is SGHRS and CDR2 YFSETQ. Trimming removed 0 bases from V and 5 bases from J, with 5 bases in between. This CDR3 has 12 amino acids. The part of the CDR3 DNA that was read is TGCGCCAGCAGCTTGGTAGGGGAGACC. Residues: CASSLVGET. In full, the CDR3 is CASSLVGETQYF.

Concerning this clone itself: The read ends 3 residues shy of where the CDR3 ends; the end is completed using the germline J gene. The chain employs TRBV5-5 and TRBJ2-2, with 7 bases lining up with TRBD1. There are 15 residues in the CDR3. Germline V gene lookup returns CDR1 SGHKS and CDR2 YYEKEE (reference sequence). J lost 2 bases, V lost 3 bases, and 4 bases had no gene match. The sequenced part of the CDR3 DNA is TGTGCCAGCAGCTGGACAGGTTCCAACACCGGGGAG. It codes for CASSWTGSNTGE. The full CDR3 sequence reads CASSWTGSNTGELFF.

This clone showed up many times. The observed sequence ends 3 residues before the CDR3 terminus, with the missing tail filled in from the germline J gene. The rearrangement joins TRBV5-1 to TRBJ1-2; 10 bases agree with TRBD1. This CDR3 comprises 17 residues. Germline CDR1 reads SGHRS; CDR2 reads YFSETQ. The CDR3: CASSSVGQGLRRRGYTF. The CDR3 bases that were read are TGCGCCAGCAGCTCGGTGGGACAGGGGTTACGGAGACGCGGC.

By share, this clone ranks as medium-sized. Read sequence stops 3 residues before the CDR3 end, and the germline J gene provides the missing end. The J gene is TRBJ2-1, the V gene TRBV7-3; D call uncertain. Deletions cut 0 bases from V and 8 bases from J, with 8 bases between. This CDR3 contains 13 residues. Germline V gives CDR1 SGHTA, CDR2 FQGTGA. The CDR3 reads CASSLTVGHEQFF. Partial CDR3 DNA: TGTGCCAGCAGCTTAACGGTTGGCCATGAG.

About this clone itself: The read ends 3 residues early relative to the CDR3; the germline J gene fills the gap. The V and J genes are TRBV7-9 and TRBJ2-1; 7 bases line up with TRBD2. The V and J ends lost 6 bases and 1 base, in that order; junction bases with no gene match: 6. The CDR3 runs to 15 residues. Germline CDR1 reads SEHNR; CDR2 reads FQNEAQ (reference sequence). Partial CDR3 DNA: TGTGCCAGCAGTCTTCTAGCGGAGTCCTACAATGAG. Amino acid sequence: CASSLLAESYNE. The whole CDR3 sequence is CASSLLAESYNEQFF.

This clone was observed a handful of times. The read is 3 residues too short to cover the CDR3 end, so that end is filled in from the germline J gene. This chain links TRBV19 with TRBJ1-5; D remains ambiguous. The germline CDR1 and CDR2 sequences are LNHDA and SQIVND (reference sequence). This CDR3 region has 14 residues. The V end lost 2 bases, the J end lost 5 bases, and 10 bases lay between the germline ends. Partial CDR3 DNA: TGTGCCAGTAGTATAAGACTCGGCGATCAGCCC. Protein: CASSIRLGDQP. The entire CDR3 protein reads CASSIRLGDQPQHF.

This clone was seen a few times. Read coverage stops 3 residues before the CDR3 terminus; the germline J gene supplies the remainder. The gene calls are TRBV7-9 and TRBJ2-1; possible D gene TRBD1, 6 bases. The length of the CDR3 is 13 residues. The germline V and J ends were trimmed by 10 bases and 7 bases, with 17 bases remaining between them. Germline CDR1 and CDR2: SEHNR and FQNEAQ (reference sequence). CDR3 DNA (partial): TGTGCCACCAGAGAGGGGGTTACTAATGAG. It codes for CATREGVTNE. The whole CDR3 protein reads CATREGVTNEQFF.

The covered CDR3 bases are TGTGCCAGCAGTGGGAAGGGCTCCTTTAGCACAGATACG. It translates to CASSGKGSFSTDT. The full CDR3 reads CASSGKGSFSTDTQYF. The V call is TRBV6-1, the J call TRBJ2-3; D gene uncertain. The read finishes 3 residues shy of the CDR3 end, and the germline J gene is used to complete it. Germline CDR1 is MNHNS and CDR2 is SASEGT. The germline V and J ends were trimmed by 4 bases and 0 bases, with 14 bases remaining between them. The CDR3 extends over 16 amino acids.

Only a few counts were recorded for this clone. The read is 3 residues too short to cover the CDR3 end, so that end is filled in from the germline J gene. This sequence joins TRBV7-9 and TRBJ2-7, with 7 bases that match TRBD2. Germline CDR1 and CDR2: SEHNR and FQNEAQ (reference sequence). V lost 2 bases, J lost 6 bases, and 7 bases stayed unmatched. This CDR3 has 14 residues. This CDR3 reads CASSLSGGLGEQYF. Partial CDR3 DNA: TGTGCCAGCAGCTTATCGGGGGGTCTTGGCGAG. Filled out from reference TRBV7-9 and TRBJ2-7, the complete variable domain reads DTGVSQNPRHKITKRGQNVTFRCDPISEHNRLYWYRQTLGQGPEFLTYFQNEAQLEKSRLLSDRFSAERPKGSFSTLEIQRTEQGDSAMYLCASSLSGGLGEQYFGPGTRLTVT.

This clone was observed at least ten times. The read ends 3 residues shy of where the CDR3 ends; the end is completed using the germline J gene. V usage is TRBV7-3 and J usage is TRBJ2-1, with 7 bases identical to TRBD2. Germline-derived CDR1 and CDR2 are SGHTA and FQGTGA. This CDR3 is built from 16 residues. Germline trimming cut 2 bases from V and 5 bases from J; bases unmatched to any gene: 9. The part of the CDR3 DNA that was read is TGTGCCAGCAGCTTAGGGAGCGGGGCAGGCAACAATGAG. Translating it yields CASSLGSGAGNNE. Given in full, the CDR3 is CASSLGSGAGNNEQFF.

Within the sample, this clone is medium-sized. The read ends 3 residues before the CDR3 terminus; that terminus is restored from the germline J gene. The V call is TRBV6-2 or TRBV6-3, the J call TRBJ2-2; tentatively, D is TRBD1 (6 bases). CDR1 MNHEY and CDR2 SVGEGT come from the germline V gene. Trimming pared 2 bases from V and 1 base from J, leaving 14 bases between. The CDR3 contains 17 residues. Incomplete CDR3 DNA: TGTGCCAGCAGTTACCGCAGGGGCGGTTTGAACACCGGGGAG. Protein: CASSYRRGGLNTGE. The complete CDR3 protein is CASSYRRGGLNTGELFF.

Concerning this clone itself: Coverage ceases 3 residues before the CDR3 finishes, and the germline J gene fills in the end. This chain connects TRBV2 to TRBJ1-1; D may be TRBD1 (5 bases). Germline CDR1 reads SNHLY; CDR2 reads FYNNEI. This CDR3 spans 15 amino acids. V was clipped by 3 bases and J by 1 base, with 12 bases between them. The CDR3 here is CASSEPGHENTEAFF. The sequenced CDR3 bases are TGTGCCAGCAGTGAGCCAGGACATGAGAACACTGAA.

This clone has more than one count but fewer than ten. The CDR3 end is not reached by the read, which stops 3 residues before it; the germline J gene fills it in. J is TRBJ2-5 and V is TRBV6-2 or TRBV6-3, with D possibly being TRBD2 (6 bases). The CDR3 has 15 amino acids. V lost 1 base and J lost 1, with 10 bases in between. The germline V gene encodes CDR1 MNHEY and CDR2 SVGEGT. The CDR3 bases that were read are TGTGCCAGCAGTTACTTGTTGCGGGGCCAAGAGACC. This gives the protein CASSYLLRGQET. The full CDR3 sequence reads CASSYLLRGQETQYF.

Comment on this clone: Coverage ceases 3 residues before the CDR3 finishes, and the germline J gene fills in the end. The chain is built from TRBV7-3 and TRBJ2-1, with TRBD2 identical over 12 bases. The CDR3 is 18 residues long. Germline V gene sequence: CDR1 SGHTA, CDR2 FQGTGA. V lost 6 bases, J lost 0 bases, and 9 bases stayed unmatched. The chain's CDR3 is CASRGGLAGSGSYNEQFF. CDR3 DNA (partial): TGTGCCAGCAGGGGGGGACTAGCGGGCTCCGGCTCCTACAATGAG.

This clone was seen at least ten times. The read stops 3 residues short of the end of the CDR3; the missing end is completed from the germline J gene. The chain is built from TRBV7-2 and TRBJ2-7; 8 nucleotides line up with TRBD2. J was trimmed by 0 bases and V by 5 bases; bases with no gene match: 6. CDR3 length equals 15 residues. From germline, CDR1 is SGHTA and CDR2 FQGNSA. CDR3 protein: CASSVLAGPSYEQYF. The CDR3 bases that were read are TGTGCCAGCAGCGTTCTAGCGGGCCCCTCCTACGAG. The full variable domain, with the rest looked up from reference TRBV7-2 and TRBJ2-7, is GAGVSQSPSNKVTEKGKDVELRCDPISGHTALYWYRQSLGQGLEFLIYFQGNSAPDKSGLPSDRFSAERTGGSVSTLTIQRTQQEDSAVYLCASSVLAGPSYEQYFGPGTRLTVT.